These 18 T cell receptor beta chains share one sample of origin, sequenced in a study of metastatic and nonmetastatic thyroid tumors. Each patient went into thyroid surgery without having received any treatment. MiXCR reprocessed the PCR reads for TCRdb. The table has about 13,000 clones, roughly 28% seen once; the top ten hold more than 9%. Sequencing was done on a sample of tumor tissue. The receptor source for this set is a female donor with papillary thyroid cancer or a benign thyroid nodule (not recorded which). Some clones in this sample may be carry-over from other donors' samples.

This clone is labeled as medium-sized (0.01 to 0.1%). The rearrangement joins TRBV5-1 to TRBJ1-3, with D possibly TRBD1 on 5 matching bases. V lost 0 bases and J 3 bases, leaving 13 bases between the germline ends. CDR1 is SGHRS and CDR2 is YFSETQ in the germline V gene. This CDR3 comprises 16 residues. The CDR3 loop is CASSLDLPGVGNTIYF. As DNA, the CDR3 is TGCGCCAGCAGCTTGGACCTGCCGGGGGTTGGAAACACCATATATTTT.

This clone occurred many times. V gene TRBV20-1 combines with J gene TRBJ2-5; D might be TRBD2 (6 bases). The ends were cut back, 6 bases at V and 5 bases at J, with 13 bases in the middle. CDR3 size: 12 residues. From germline, CDR1 is DFQATT and CDR2 SNEGSKA (reference sequence). The chain's CDR3 is CSAERGGETQYF. The CDR3 DNA reads TGCAGTGCCGAGAGAGGAGGGGAGACCCAGTACTTC.

Concerning this clone itself: Within the sample, other DNA sequences also encode this same CDR3. The rearrangement links TRBV3-1 to TRBJ2-3; D is unresolved. The CDR3 runs to 13 residues. Germline V gene sequence: CDR1 LGHDT, CDR2 YNNKEL (reference sequence). Trimming took off 5 bases at V and 11 bases at J, with 17 bases between the two ends. DNA of the CDR3: TGTGCCAGCAGCAGAGTACTGGGCCACCAGCAGTATTTT. Its translation is CASSRVLGHQQYF.

The chain carries TRBV18 and TRBJ1-5; D is perhaps TRBD1 (5 bases). The CDR3 loop spans 14 amino acids. In germline, CDR1 is KGHSH, CDR2 LQKENI. Trimming pared 3 bases from V and 1 base from J, leaving 7 bases between. CDR3 sequence: CASSPDTSNQPQHF. The CDR3 nucleotides read TGTGCCAGCTCACCGGACACGAGCAATCAGCCCCAGCATTTT.

This clone has ten or more counts. The chain couples TRBV9 to TRBJ1-1; D remains ambiguous. Between the trimmed V and J ends, which lost 0 bases and 1 base, there was a span of 13 bases. CDR1 is SGDLS, CDR2 YYNGEE, per germline. This CDR3 region has 16 residues. This CDR3 reads CASSVDMRLENTEAFF. The CDR3 DNA sequence: TGTGCCAGCAGCGTAGACATGAGACTTGAGAACACTGAAGCTTTCTTT.

This rearrangement joins TRBV4-2 to TRBJ2-1, with 7 bases that match TRBD2. The germline CDR1 and CDR2 sequences are LGHNA and YNFKEQ. The CDR3 is 17 residues long. J gave up 3 bases and V 5 bases, and 13 bases lay outside the gene matches. The CDR3 bases are TGTGCCAGCAGCTCCCCCGCCAGGGACTACAGCTACAATGAGCAGTTCTTC. This gives the protein CASSSPARDYSYNEQFF.

This clone was counted a few times. The chain combines TRBV7-8 with TRBJ1-1; 7 positions match TRBD1. This CDR3 contains 17 residues. V was pared by 5 bases and J by 0 bases, with 12 bases of the junction left unmatched. Per the germline V gene, CDR1 is SGHVS and CDR2 is FQNEAQ. The CDR3 DNA follows: TGTGCCAGCAGCCCCCGGACAGGAGGGCGCCTGAACACTGAAGCTTTCTTT. Amino acid sequence: CASSPRTGGRLNTEAFF.

In its sample, this clone was seen many times. The chain combines TRBV2 with TRBJ1-5, with D unclear. V was pared by 3 bases and J by 0 bases, with 9 bases between. The CDR3 length is 15 residues. From germline, CDR1 is SNHLY and CDR2 FYNNEI. CDR3 sequence reads: CASSDSKYSNQPQHF. The CDR3 region has the DNA TGTGCCAGCAGTGACAGCAAGTATAGCAATCAGCCCCAGCATTTT. Together with reference TRBV2 and TRBJ1-5, the CDR3 gives the full variable domain: EPEVTQTPSHQVTQMGQEVILRCVPISNHLYFYWYRQILGQKVEFLVSFYNNEISEKSEIFDDQFSVERPDGSNFTLKIRSTKLEDSAMYFCASSDSKYSNQPQHFGDGTRLSIL.

This sequence joins TRBV28 and TRBJ1-5; D call uncertain. From germline, CDR1 is MDHEN and CDR2 SYDVKM. This CDR3 comprises 13 residues. V lost 3 bases, J lost 10 bases, and 13 bases lay in between. The CDR3 coding sequence is TGTGCCAGCAGTTTCCCGGGAGTAGTTCCCCAGCATTTT. Translated: CASSFPGVVPQHF.

The rearrangement uses TRBV19 and TRBJ2-1; 11 bases agree with TRBD2. From germline, CDR1 is LNHDA and CDR2 SQIVND (reference sequence). The CDR3 runs 17 residues. V was clipped by 1 base and J by 5 bases; unmatched bases: 7. The CDR3 is CASSIGGGGLADNEQFF. CDR3 sequence (DNA): TGTGCCAGTAGTATAGGAGGAGGGGGACTAGCGGACAATGAGCAGTTCTTC.

This clone was found a few times. V gene TRBV6-1 combines with J gene TRBJ2-7; no clear D gene. The V gene's germline CDR1 is MNHNS and CDR2 SASEGT. The CDR3 consists of 15 residues. V was clipped by 1 base and J by 4 bases, with 14 bases between them. The CDR3 DNA sequence: TGTGCCAGCAGTGAAGGGCACACCCTCAGGTACGAGCAGTACTTC. It codes for CASSEGHTLRYEQYF.

By frequency in the sample, this clone is large. V is TRBV28 and J is TRBJ1-2; tentative D call: TRBD1 (6 bases). This CDR3 region has 17 residues. Germline CDR1 MDHEN, CDR2 SYDVKM. Deletions cut 1 base from V and 0 bases from J, with 15 bases between. CDR3 region: CASSLLSGSGANYGYTF. CDR3 bases: TGTGCCAGCAGTTTATTATCCGGGTCAGGGGCTAACTATGGCTACACCTTC.

This clone was seen only once. V gene TRBV20-1 combines with J gene TRBJ2-2, with 10 bases lining up with TRBD2. The CDR3 totals 17 residues. Germline loops: CDR1 DFQATT, CDR2 SNEGSKA (reference sequence). V shed 1 base, J shed 0 bases, and the junction held 5 bases outside the gene matches. CDR3: CSARVDSGRSNTGELFF. CDR3 coding DNA: TGCAGTGCTAGAGTGGATAGCGGGAGGTCGAACACCGGGGAGCTGTTTTTT.

In regard to this clone: At one end, the junction sequence differs from germline, possibly due to a read error. This chain links TRBV6-2 or TRBV6-3 with TRBJ2-6; either TRBD1 or TRBD2 may supply D (6 bases each). Germline loops: CDR1 MNHEY, CDR2 SVGEGT. The CDR3 sequence is 16 residues long. CDR3 in amino acids: CASIYSTGTGANFLTF. The CDR3 region has the DNA TGTGCCAGCATTTACTCAACAGGGACTGGGGCCAACTTCCTGACTTTC.

By share, this clone counts as medium-sized. The same CDR3 arises from other DNA sequences in this sample as well. The chain has TRBV7-3 and TRBJ2-7; TRBD1 aligns across 8 bases. The V and J ends lost 2 bases and 5 bases, in that order; junction bases with no gene match: 5. This CDR3 contains 14 residues. Germline V lookup: CDR1 SGHTA, CDR2 FQGTGA. Here the CDR3 DNA reads TGTGCCAGCAGCTTAGGCGGACAGGGACACGAGCAGTACTTC. Translating it yields CASSLGGQGHEQYF.

This sequence joins TRBV11-1 and TRBJ2-1; D is unclear. Germline V gene lookup returns CDR1 SGHAT and CDR2 FQDESV (reference sequence). The V gene lost 1 base and the J gene lost 6 bases, with 13 bases spanning the gap. CDR3 length equals 15 residues. The CDR3 protein is CASSLVIPLGNEQFF. The CDR3 DNA sequence: TGTGCCAGCAGCTTAGTGATACCCCTGGGCAATGAGCAGTTCTTC.

Many counts were recorded for this clone. An end of the junction does not agree with germline; a read error may underlie this. Other DNA sequences of this sample code for an identical CDR3. J is TRBJ1-6 and V is TRBV28, with D tentatively TRBD1 (6 bases). Germline lookup yields CDR1 MDHEN and CDR2 SYDVKM. The length of the CDR3 is 15 residues. The CDR3 DNA sequence: TGTGCCAGCAGCCGCTTGGGGACATCTATATCACCCCTTCACTTT. Amino acid sequence: CASSRLGTSISPLHF.

This clone was detected many times. The chain links TRBV5-6 to TRBJ2-3; perhaps TRBD2 as D (7 bases). Germline loops: CDR1 SGHDT, CDR2 YYEEEE. Trimming stripped 4 bases from V and 9 bases from J, with 15 bases between. The CDR3 spans 13 residues. CDR3 sequence reads: CASSLLQGGTQYF. CDR3 sequence (DNA): TGTGCCAGCAGCCTGTTACAGGGAGGGACGCAGTATTTT. The full variable domain, its missing parts supplied by reference TRBV5-6 and TRBJ2-3, is DAGVTQSPTHLIKTRGQQVTLRCSPKSGHDTVSWYQQALGQGPQFIFQYYEEEERQRGNFPDRFSGHQFPNYSSELNVNALLLGDSALYLCASSLLQGGTQYFGPGTRLTVL.